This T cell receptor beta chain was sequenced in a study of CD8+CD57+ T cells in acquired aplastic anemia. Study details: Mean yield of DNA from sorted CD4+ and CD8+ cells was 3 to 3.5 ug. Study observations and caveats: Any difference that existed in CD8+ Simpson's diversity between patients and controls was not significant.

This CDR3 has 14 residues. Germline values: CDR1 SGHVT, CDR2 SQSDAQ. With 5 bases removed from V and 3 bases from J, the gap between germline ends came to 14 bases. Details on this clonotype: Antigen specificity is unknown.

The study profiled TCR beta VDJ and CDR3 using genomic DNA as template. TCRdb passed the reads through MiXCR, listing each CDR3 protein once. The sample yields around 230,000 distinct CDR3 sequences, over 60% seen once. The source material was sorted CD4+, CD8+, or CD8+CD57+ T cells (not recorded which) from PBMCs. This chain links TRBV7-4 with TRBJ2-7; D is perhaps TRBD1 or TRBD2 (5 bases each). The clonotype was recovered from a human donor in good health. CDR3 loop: CASSVGPTLYEQYF. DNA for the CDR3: TGTGCCAGCAGCGTGGGACCTACCCTCTACGAGCAGTACTTC.